The T cell receptor (beta chain) under discussion was sequenced for a study of shared clonotypes between healthy human individuals. Study context: The study used three CD4 naive, three CD4 memory, two CD8 naive and one CD8 memory plate per donor.

CDR1 MNHEY and CDR2 SMNVEV come from the germline V gene (reference sequence). Between the trimmed V and J ends, which lost 3 bases and 2 bases, there was a span of 8 bases. The CDR3 runs to 13 residues. Selected positively for CCR7 and CD45RO-negative, naive CD8 cells excluded terminally differentiated effector memory CD45RA+ cells. Comments on this clone: Its antigen is not known. Different DNA sequences within this sample yield the same CDR3.

A 200 ng quantity of DNA, approximately 29,000 T cell genomes, went into the sorted-subset replicate PCRs. TCRdb's copy holds only in-frame clones and misses some; the assay was immunoSEQ multiplex PCR. The sample has about 580,000 clones, nearly 98% seen once; the top ten hold 0.3%. Study findings and constraints: Relative to clonotypes present in all four donors, those not shared had lower generation probabilities. Clonotype sharing across donors was expected to vary with sequencing depth.

The sample was naive CD8+ T cells sorted from blood. V gene TRBV27 combines with J gene TRBJ2-7, with D unresolved. The TCR comes from a man aged 30 to 45 in good health. Written as DNA, the CDR3 is TGTGCCAGCAGTTTTCGGGCAGCCTACGAGCAGTACTTC. Protein product: CASSFRAAYEQYF.